The 16 T cell receptor beta chains reported below all come from one sample, sequenced in a study of Ad26.COV2.S vaccination and SARS-CoV-2 variants. Produced via immunoSEQ multiplex PCR; TCRdb's table is partial and in-frame only. The sample contains hundreds of thousands of clones, roughly 84% of which appear only once. As for treatment: some 20 received Ad26.COV2.S at low or high dose, single or two shots; roughly five received placebo; per-sample allocation not given. Material that was analyzed had been drawn on day 63 after the first vaccine or placebo injection. The sample here was peripheral blood, taken in a trial of Ad26.COV2.S vaccine versus placebo. The receptors originated from a person aged 18 to 59 who received the Ad26.COV2.S COVID-19 vaccine or a placebo.

This clone was picked up a small number of times. The rearrangement joins TRBV30 to TRBJ2-5; no definite D call. Per germline, CDR1 GTSNPN and CDR2 SVGIG (reference sequence). CDR3 size: 11 residues. The ends were cut back, 2 bases at V and 9 bases at J, with 10 bases in the middle. CDR3 loop: CAWSLQRSQYF. The CDR3 nucleotides are TGTGCCTGGAGTCTGCAGCGTTCCCAGTACTTC.

The rearrangement links TRBV5-5 to TRBJ1-6; D is unclear. This CDR3 contains 12 residues. Germline V lookup: CDR1 SGHKS, CDR2 YYEKEE (reference sequence). The V end lost 2 bases, the J end lost 8 bases, and 5 bases lay between the germline ends. The CDR3: CASSLSDSPLHF. DNA of the CDR3: TGTGCCAGCAGCTTAAGTGATTCACCCCTCCACTTT.

This clone occurred a few times. The V and J genes are TRBV18 and TRBJ2-1; TRBD1 is a possible D gene (6 bases). Deletions cut 3 bases from V and 8 bases from J, with 17 bases between. The CDR3 spans 15 residues. Germline CDR1 reads KGHSH; CDR2 reads LQKENI. CDR3 region: CASSPVRQAGDEQFF. CDR3 bases: TGTGCCAGCTCACCGGTGCGACAGGCCGGGGATGAGCAGTTCTTC. The entire variable domain, with the rest obtained from reference TRBV18 and TRBJ2-1, is as follows: NAGVMQNPRHLVRRRGQEARLRCSPMKGHSHVYWYRQLPEEGLKFMVYLQKENIIDESGMPKERFSAEFPKEGPSILRIQQVVRGDSAAYFCASSPVRQAGDEQFFGPGTRLTVL.

The chain carries TRBV11-2 and TRBJ2-1, with TRBD1 matching over 7 bases. Per germline, CDR1 SGHAT and CDR2 FQNNGV. The CDR3 is 16 amino acids. Trimming at V came to 7 bases and at J to 3 bases, leaving 12 bases not matched to a gene. The DNA of the CDR3 is TGTGCCAGCACCGGAGGAGGTGGGACAGACTACAATGAGCAGTTCTTC. Its translation: CASTGGGGTDYNEQFF.

V and J are TRBV7-6 and TRBJ1-6, with TRBD1 matching 7 bases. V was clipped by 1 base and J by 6 bases; unmatched bases: 3. Per the germline V gene, CDR1 is SGHVS and CDR2 is FNYEAQ. This CDR3 has 15 residues. CDR3 in DNA: TGTGCCAGCAGCTTAGTGGGGGACAGTAATTCACCCCTCCACTTT. Protein product: CASSLVGDSNSPLHF.

J is TRBJ1-4 and V is TRBV30, with TRBD1 matching over 7 bases. The CDR3 loop spans 13 amino acids. Trimming took 4 bases from V and 3 from J; bases not matched to a gene: 2. The germline gives CDR1 GTSNPN, CDR2 SVGIG (reference sequence). DNA of the CDR3: TGTGCCTGGAAGGGACAGCCTAATGAAAAACTGTTTTTT. Amino acid sequence: CAWKGQPNEKLFF. The whole variable domain, remainder taken from reference TRBV30 and TRBJ1-4, is SQTIHQWPATLVQPVGSPLSLECTVEGTSNPNLYWYRQAAGRGLQLLFYSVGIGQISSEVPQNLSASRPQDRQFILSSKKLLLSDSGFYLCAWKGQPNEKLFFGSGTQLSVL.

Note on this clone: The same CDR3 is also encoded by other DNA sequences in this sample. The rearrangement links TRBV5-1 to TRBJ2-3; D is unresolved. Trimming removed 2 bases from V and 5 bases from J, with 3 bases in between. Looked up from germline, CDR1 is SGHRS and CDR2 is YFSETQ. The CDR3 totals 11 residues. CDR3 amino acids: CASSLGDTQYF. Written as DNA, the CDR3 is TGCGCCAGCAGCTTAGGAGATACGCAGTATTTT.

V is TRBV29-1 and J is TRBJ1-2; D gene uncertain. The germline V gene encodes CDR1 SQVTM and CDR2 ANQGSEA. V lost 0 bases and J 5 bases, leaving 7 bases between the germline ends. The CDR3 is made up of 12 amino acids. The CDR3 protein is CSVEDGYYGYTF. The CDR3 region has the DNA TGCAGCGTTGAAGACGGATATTATGGCTACACCTTC. Using reference TRBV29-1 and TRBJ1-2 for the parts outside the CDR3, the full variable domain is SAVISQKPSRDICQRGTSLTIQCQVDSQVTMMFWYRQQPGQSLTLIATANQGSEATYESGFVIDKFPISRPNLTFSTLTVSNMSPEDSSIYLCSVEDGYYGYTFGSGTRLTVV.

About this clone itself: Other DNA sequences within the sample encode an identical CDR3. The rearrangement links TRBV2 to TRBJ1-2; D gene uncertain. The V gene lost 8 bases and the J gene lost 7 bases, with 2 bases spanning the gap. Germline CDR1 is SNHLY and CDR2 is FYNNEI. The CDR3 runs to 8 residues. CDR3 sequence: CASRGYTF. CDR3 nucleotide sequence: TGTGCCAGCCGTGGCTACACCTTC.

This clone is a singleton in its sample. This chain joins TRBV11-3 and TRBJ2-2; tentative D call: TRBD2 (6 bases). CDR1 SGHNT and CDR2 YENEEA come from the germline V gene. Trimming took 1 base from V and 2 from J, leaving 11 bases between them. This CDR3 is built from 16 residues. The CDR3 bases are TGTGCCAGCAGCTTAGGGTCGGCGGGAAACACCGGGGAGCTGTTTTTT. It encodes CASSLGSAGNTGELFF.

The genes are TRBV2 and TRBJ2-5, with D perhaps matching TRBD1 or TRBD2 (7 bases each). Germline loops: CDR1 SNHLY, CDR2 FYNNEI. The ends were cut back, 6 bases at V and 4 bases at J, with 12 bases in the middle. The CDR3 has 13 amino acids. CDR3: CASSRGEGETQYF. The CDR3 DNA reads TGTGCCAGCAGCAGGGGGGAGGGAGAGACCCAGTACTTC.

This rearrangement joins TRBV12-3 or TRBV12-4 to TRBJ2-1; no clear D gene. Trimming pared 3 bases from V and 6 bases from J, leaving 3 bases between. This CDR3 comprises 11 residues. CDR3 sequence reads: CASSLSNEQFF. The CDR3 DNA is TGTGCCAGCAGTTTGTCCAATGAGCAGTTCTTC.

This clone was seen once. The CDR3 loop reads CASSPGGQGASYEQYF. CDR3 in DNA: TGTGCCAGCAGCCCTGGAGGACAGGGGGCTTCCTACGAGCAGTACTTC. The genes are TRBV5-4 and TRBJ2-7; the match to TRBD1 covers 11 bases. Looked up from germline, CDR1 is SGHNT and CDR2 is YYREEE (reference sequence). V dropped 4 bases and J dropped 1; count of bases not matched to a gene: 7. CDR3 length equals 16 residues.

This clone came up once. CDR3 bases: TGTGCCAGCAGTTTATCCTGGGACCCCTATGACCCCCTCCACTTT. Amino acids: CASSLSWDPYDPLHF. J is TRBJ1-6 and V is TRBV27; TRBD1 is a possible D gene (5 bases). Trimming shortened V by 0 bases and J by 13 bases, and 16 bases separated the two germline ends. This CDR3 contains 15 residues. In germline, CDR1 is MNHEY, CDR2 SMNVEV (reference sequence).

This clone was detected only a few times. The chain uses TRBV18 and TRBJ2-1, with 8 bases identical to TRBD1. The V gene end was trimmed by 2 bases and the J gene end by 4 bases; junction bases not matched to a gene: 1. Germline V lookup: CDR1 KGHSH, CDR2 LQKENI. The length of the CDR3 is 14 residues. The CDR3 DNA reads TGTGCCAGCTCACCAAGACAGGGGTACAATGAGCAGTTCTTC. Its protein is CASSPRQGYNEQFF.

The chain employs TRBV9 and TRBJ2-1; D may be TRBD1 (6 bases). The CDR3 covers 15 residues. Trimming shortened V by 0 bases and J by 3 bases, and 10 bases separated the two germline ends. In germline, CDR1 is SGDLS, CDR2 YYNGEE. In DNA, the CDR3 is TGTGCCAGCAGCGTAGGTGGCAGGGGCTACAATGAGCAGTTCTTC. Protein: CASSVGGRGYNEQFF.